This entry features one T cell receptor (beta chain) sequence. These data come from a study of beta chain features in type 1 diabetes. Between the trimmed V and J ends, which lost 8 bases and 6 bases, there was a span of 20 bases. CDR3 length equals 15 residues. Expressed TCRB transcripts were sequenced because the entire RNA isolate underwent reverse transcription. Sequenced by immunoSEQ multiplex PCR; TCRdb stores in-frame clones only, minus some. In the table there are fewer than 150,000 clones, 6.9% of which are singletons. The clonotype originates from a woman between 25 and 40 years old in good health. The chain uses TRBV23-1 and TRBJ2-1; possible D gene TRBD2, 6 bases. TRBV23-1 is filed as an ORF, its function uncertain. What was sequenced was central memory CD4+ T cells from blood. In DNA, the CDR3 is TGCGCCAGCGCCCCTGATTGCGGGGAGCTCAATGAGCAGTTCTTC. Encoded protein: CASAPDCGELNEQFF.